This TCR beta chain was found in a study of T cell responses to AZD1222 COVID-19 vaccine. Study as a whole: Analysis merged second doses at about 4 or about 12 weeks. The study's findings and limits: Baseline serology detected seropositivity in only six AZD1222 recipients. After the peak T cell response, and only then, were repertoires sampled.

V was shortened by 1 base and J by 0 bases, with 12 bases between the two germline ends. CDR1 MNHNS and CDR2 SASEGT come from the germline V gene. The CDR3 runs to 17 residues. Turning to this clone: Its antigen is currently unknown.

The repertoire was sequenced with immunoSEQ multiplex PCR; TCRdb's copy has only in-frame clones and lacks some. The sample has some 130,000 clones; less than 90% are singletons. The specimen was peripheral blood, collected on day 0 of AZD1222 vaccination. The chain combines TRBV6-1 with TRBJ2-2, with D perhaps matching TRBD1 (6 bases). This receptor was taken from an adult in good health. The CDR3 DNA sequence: TGTGCCAGCAGTGAAGTAGACAGGAGCGCGAACACCGGGGAGCTGTTTTTT. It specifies CASSEVDRSANTGELFF.